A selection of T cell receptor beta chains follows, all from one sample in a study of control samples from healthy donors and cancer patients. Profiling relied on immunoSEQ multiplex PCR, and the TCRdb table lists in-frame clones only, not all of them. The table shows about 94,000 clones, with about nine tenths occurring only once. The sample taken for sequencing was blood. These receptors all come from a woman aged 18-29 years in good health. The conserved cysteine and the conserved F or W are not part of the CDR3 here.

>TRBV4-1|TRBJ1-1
ASSQGLGVTEAF
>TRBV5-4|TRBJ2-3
ASSGGGRGRTDTQY
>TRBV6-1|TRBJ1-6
ASSDQGDSPLH
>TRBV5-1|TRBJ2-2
ASRDSFTGELF
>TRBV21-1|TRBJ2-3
ASSDRGKGRATDTQY
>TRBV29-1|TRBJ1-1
SVVDPGVNTEAF
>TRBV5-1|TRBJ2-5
ASSLALGQGGETQY
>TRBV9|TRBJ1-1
ASSAASGRTEAF
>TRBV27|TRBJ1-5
ASSLLGEDQPQH
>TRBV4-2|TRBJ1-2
ASSQEGTVGLGGYT
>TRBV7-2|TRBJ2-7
ASSLRLADPYEQY
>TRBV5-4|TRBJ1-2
ASSQGQGLRT
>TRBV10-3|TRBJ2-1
AISDPRTSSYNEQF